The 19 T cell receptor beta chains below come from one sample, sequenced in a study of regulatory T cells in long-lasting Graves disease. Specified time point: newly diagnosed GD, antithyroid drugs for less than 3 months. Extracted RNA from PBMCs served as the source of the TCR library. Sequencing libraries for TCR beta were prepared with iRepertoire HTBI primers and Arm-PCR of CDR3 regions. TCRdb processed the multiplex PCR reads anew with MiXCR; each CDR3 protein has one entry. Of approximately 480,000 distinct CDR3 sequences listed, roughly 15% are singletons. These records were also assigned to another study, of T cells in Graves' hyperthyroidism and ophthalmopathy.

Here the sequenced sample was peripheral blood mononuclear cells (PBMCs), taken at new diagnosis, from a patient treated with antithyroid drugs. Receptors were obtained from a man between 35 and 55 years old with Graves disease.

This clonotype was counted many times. Here the CDR3 reads CSAYPPGQGYTEAFF. The CDR3 nucleotides read TGCAGTGCTTATCCTCCGGGACAGGGGTACACTGAAGCTTTCTTT. The V gene is TRBV20-1, the J gene TRBJ1-1; 10 bases map to TRBD1. The J segment lost 3 bases and the V segment lost 5 bases, leaving 9 bases of the junction unmatched. The CDR3 covers 15 residues. Germline CDR1 reads DFQATT; CDR2 reads SNEGSKA (reference sequence).

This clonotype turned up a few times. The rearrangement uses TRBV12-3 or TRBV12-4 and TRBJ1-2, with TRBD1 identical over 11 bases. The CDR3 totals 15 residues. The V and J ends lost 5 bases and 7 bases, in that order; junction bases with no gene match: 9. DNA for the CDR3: TGTGCCAGCAGTCGTATTTTTGGGACAGGGGGTGGCTACACCTTC. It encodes CASSRIFGTGGGYTF.

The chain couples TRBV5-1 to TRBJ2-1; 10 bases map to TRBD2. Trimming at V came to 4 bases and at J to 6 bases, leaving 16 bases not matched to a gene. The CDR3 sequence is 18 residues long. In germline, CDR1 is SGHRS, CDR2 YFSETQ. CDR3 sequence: CASSQYPLAGDQVNEQFF. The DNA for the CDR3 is TGCGCCAGCAGCCAATACCCTCTAGCGGGAGATCAGGTCAATGAGCAGTTCTTC.

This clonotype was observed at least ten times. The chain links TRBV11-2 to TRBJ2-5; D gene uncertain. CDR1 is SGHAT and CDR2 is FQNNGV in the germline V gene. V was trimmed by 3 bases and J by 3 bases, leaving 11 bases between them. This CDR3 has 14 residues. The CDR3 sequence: CASSFHLREETQYF. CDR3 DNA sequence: TGTGCCAGCAGCTTCCACCTCCGGGAAGAGACCCAGTACTTC.

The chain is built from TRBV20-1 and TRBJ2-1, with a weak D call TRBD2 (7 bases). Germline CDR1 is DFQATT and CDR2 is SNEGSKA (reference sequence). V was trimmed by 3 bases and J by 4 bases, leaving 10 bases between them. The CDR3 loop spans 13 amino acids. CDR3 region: CSASEGGYNEQFF. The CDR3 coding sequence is TGCAGTGCTAGTGAGGGGGGGTACAATGAGCAGTTCTTC.

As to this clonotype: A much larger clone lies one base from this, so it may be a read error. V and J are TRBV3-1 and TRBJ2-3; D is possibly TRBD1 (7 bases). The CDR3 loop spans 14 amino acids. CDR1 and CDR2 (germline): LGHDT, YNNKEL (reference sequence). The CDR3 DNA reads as TGTGCCAGCAACCAGGGGGGAACAACCAATGAGCAGTCCTTC. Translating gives CASNQGGTTNEQSF.

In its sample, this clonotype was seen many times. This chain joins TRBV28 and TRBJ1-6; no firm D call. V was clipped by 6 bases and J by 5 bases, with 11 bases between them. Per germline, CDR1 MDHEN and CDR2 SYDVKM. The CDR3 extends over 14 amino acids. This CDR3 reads CASSYPRNNSPLHF. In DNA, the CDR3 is TGTGCCAGCAGCTACCCACGGAATAATTCACCCCTCCACTTT. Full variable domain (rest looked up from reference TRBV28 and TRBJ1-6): DVKVTQSSRYLVKRTGEKVFLECVQDMDHENMFWYRQDPGLGLRLIYFSYDVKMKEKGDIPEGYSVSREKKERFSLILESASTNQTSMYLCASSYPRNNSPLHFGNGTRLTVT.

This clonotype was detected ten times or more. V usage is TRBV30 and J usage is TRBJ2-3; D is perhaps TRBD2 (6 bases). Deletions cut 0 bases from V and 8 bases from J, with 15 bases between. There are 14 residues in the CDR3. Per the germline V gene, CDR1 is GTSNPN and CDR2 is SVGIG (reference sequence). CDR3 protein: CAWSVGGAGSTQYF. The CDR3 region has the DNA TGTGCCTGGAGTGTGGGGGGAGCAGGTAGTACGCAGTATTTT.

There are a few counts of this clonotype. CDR3 sequence (DNA): TGTGCCACCAGTGATTCGACAGGGGGCATTCAGCCCCAGCATTTT. Protein sequence: CATSDSTGGIQPQHF. The chain has TRBV24-1 and TRBJ1-5; TRBD1 matches 10 bases. The CDR3 length is 15 residues. Germline assignment: CDR1 KGHDR and CDR2 SFDVKD. Trimming removed 2 bases from V and 6 bases from J; junction bases left unmatched: 3.

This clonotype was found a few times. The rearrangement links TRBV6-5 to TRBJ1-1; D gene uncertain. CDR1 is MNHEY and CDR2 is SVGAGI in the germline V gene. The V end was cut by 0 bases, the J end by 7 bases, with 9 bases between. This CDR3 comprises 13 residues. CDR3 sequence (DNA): TGTGCCAGCAGTTACTCGATTTCGGGTGAAGCTTTCTTT. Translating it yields CASSYSISGEAFF.

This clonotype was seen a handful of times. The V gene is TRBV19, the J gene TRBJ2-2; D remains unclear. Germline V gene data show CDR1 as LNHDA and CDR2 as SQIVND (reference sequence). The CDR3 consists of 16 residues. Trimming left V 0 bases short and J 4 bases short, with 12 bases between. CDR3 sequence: CASSIDIALATGELFF. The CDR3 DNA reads TGTGCCAGTAGTATAGATATCGCTTTGGCCACCGGGGAGCTGTTTTTT.

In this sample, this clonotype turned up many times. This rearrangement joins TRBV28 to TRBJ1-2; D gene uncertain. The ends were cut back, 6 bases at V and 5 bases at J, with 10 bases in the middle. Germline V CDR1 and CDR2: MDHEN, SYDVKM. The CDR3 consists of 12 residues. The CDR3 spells CASSLPGYGYTF. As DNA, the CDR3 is TGTGCCAGCAGCTTACCGGGGTATGGCTACACCTTC.

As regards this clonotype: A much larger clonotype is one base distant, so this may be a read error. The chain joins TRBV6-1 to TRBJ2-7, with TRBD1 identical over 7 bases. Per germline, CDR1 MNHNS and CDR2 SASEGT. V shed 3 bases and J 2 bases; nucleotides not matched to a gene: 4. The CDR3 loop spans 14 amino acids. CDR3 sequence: CASSDTGATYEQYF. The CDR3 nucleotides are TGTGCCAGCAGTGATACAGGGGCTACCTACGAGCAGTACTTC.

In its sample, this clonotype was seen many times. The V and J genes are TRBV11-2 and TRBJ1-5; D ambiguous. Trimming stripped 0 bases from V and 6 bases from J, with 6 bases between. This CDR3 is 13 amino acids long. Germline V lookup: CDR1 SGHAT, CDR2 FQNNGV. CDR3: CASSLEGGQPQHF. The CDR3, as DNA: TGTGCCAGCAGCTTAGAAGGTGGTCAGCCCCAGCATTTT.

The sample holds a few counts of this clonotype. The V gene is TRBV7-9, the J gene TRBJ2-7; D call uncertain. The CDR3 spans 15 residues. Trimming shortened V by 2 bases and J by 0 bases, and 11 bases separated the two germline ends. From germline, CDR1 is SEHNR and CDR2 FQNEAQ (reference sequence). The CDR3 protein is CASSLRAVGSYEQYF. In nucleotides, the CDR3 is TGTGCCAGCAGCTTACGGGCGGTAGGCTCCTACGAGCAGTACTTC.

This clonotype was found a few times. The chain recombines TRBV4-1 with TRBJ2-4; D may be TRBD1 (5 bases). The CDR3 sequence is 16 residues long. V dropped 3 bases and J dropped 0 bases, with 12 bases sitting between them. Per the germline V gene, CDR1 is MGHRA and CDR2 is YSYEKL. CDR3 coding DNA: TGCGCCAGCAGCCAGACAGAAACCGGAGCCAAAAACATTCAGTACTTC. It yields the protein CASSQTETGAKNIQYF.

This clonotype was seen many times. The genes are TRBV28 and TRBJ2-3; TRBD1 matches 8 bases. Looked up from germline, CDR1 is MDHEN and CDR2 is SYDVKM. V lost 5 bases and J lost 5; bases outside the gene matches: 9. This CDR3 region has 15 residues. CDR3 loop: CASSTSGQGIDTQYF. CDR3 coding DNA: TGTGCCAGCAGTACCTCAGGACAGGGCATAGATACGCAGTATTTT.

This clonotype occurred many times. The CDR3 sequence is CASSPRQGPNEQYF. CDR3 coding DNA: TGTGCCAGCAGTCCGCGACAGGGTCCCAACGAGCAGTACTTC. The chain recombines TRBV2 with TRBJ2-7; 7 bases are a match to TRBD1. V dropped 5 bases and J dropped 5; count of bases not matched to a gene: 9. Germline V CDR1 and CDR2: SNHLY, FYNNEI. There are 14 residues in the CDR3.

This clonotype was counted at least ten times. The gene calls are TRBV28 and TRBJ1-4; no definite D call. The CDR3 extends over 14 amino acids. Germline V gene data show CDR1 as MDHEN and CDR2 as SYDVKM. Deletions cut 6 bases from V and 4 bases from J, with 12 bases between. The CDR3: CASRVQGYNEKLFF. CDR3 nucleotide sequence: TGTGCCAGCAGGGTTCAAGGGTATAATGAAAAACTGTTTTTT.